The rows below give T cell receptor beta chains drawn from one sample of a study of shared clonotypes between healthy human individuals. Data came from immunoSEQ multiplex PCR; TCRdb stores just in-frame clones and leaves some out. In the table there are about 1 million clones, about 75% of which are singletons. The sample consisted of memory CD4+ T cells sorted from blood. The source of these receptors is a man younger than 30 in good health. Each CDR3 is given with its conserved first and last residue. D genes are given only for firm matches. Clone size is not always given. Where it is, it says once, few, many or a class for expanded clones.

j_call clone_size v_call d_call cdr3_nt cdr3_aa
TRBJ2-6 NA TRBV5-1 TRBD1 TGCGCCAGCAGCGTGAGGACAGGGACTGGGGCCAACGTCCTGACTTTC CASSVRTGTGANVLTF
TRBJ2-7 many TRBV28 NA TGTGCCAGCAGGAGGGCAGGGAGCGAGCAGTACTTC CASRRAGSEQYF
TRBJ1-1 NA TRBV6-5 NA TGTGCCAGCAGTTACAGGGGCTCCAACACTGAAGCTTTCTTT CASSYRGSNTEAFF
TRBJ2-3 NA TRBV2 TRBD2 TGTGCCATCCCCCGGGGGGCGGGAGGGCGGCCCACAGATACGCAGTATTTT CAIPRGAGGRPTDTQYF
TRBJ2-1 NA TRBV6-5 NA TGTGCCAGCAGCAACAGGAGGAATGAGCAGTTCTTC CASSNRRNEQFF
TRBJ1-1 NA TRBV11-2 NA TGTGCCAATCATACAGGCCCCAGCAACACTGAAGCTTTCTTT CANHTGPSNTEAFF
TRBJ2-5 NA TRBV5-1 TRBD2 TGCGCCAGCAGCTTGTCACCGGGACTAGAGGCGGAGACCCAGTACTTC CASSLSPGLEAETQYF
TRBJ2-3 few TRBV9 NA TGTGCCAGCAGCGTAGAGGGCCTCCGGGTTACGCAGTATTTT CASSVEGLRVTQYF
TRBJ2-5 few TRBV5-1 NA TGCGCCAGCAGCACGACTAGGACCGAGACCCAGTACTTC CASSTTRTETQYF
TRBJ2-7 NA TRBV11-2 TRBD2 TGTGCCAGCAGCCTCTGGGGGGGAGTGTCCTACGAGCAGTACTTC CASSLWGGVSYEQYF
TRBJ1-2 NA TRBV18 NA TGTGCCAGCTCACCAAGGGGGAACTATGGCTACACCTTC CASSPRGNYGYTF
TRBJ1-1 NA TRBV4-3 NA TGCGCCAGCAGCCAAGCCCGTGAGGGGAGGGTCACTGAAGCTTTCTTT CASSQAREGRVTEAFF
TRBJ2-7 once TRBV19 TRBD1 TGTGCCAGCGCCGAAGACTGGGACAGCTCCTACGAGCAGTACTTC CASAEDWDSSYEQYF
TRBJ2-1 NA TRBV7-3 TRBD2 TGTGCCAGCAGCTTCCCGGGACTAGCGGGCCTCAATGAGCAGTTCTTC CASSFPGLAGLNEQFF
TRBJ2-7 NA TRBV30 NA TGTGCCTGGAGTGTAGGTCGGTCAGAGTACGAGCAGTACTTC CAWSVGRSEYEQYF
TRBJ2-5 NA TRBV29-1 NA TGCAGCGTAATCTCAGGGGGGGAGACCCAGTACTTC CSVISGGETQYF
TRBJ1-4 NA TRBV5-1 TRBD1 TGCGCCAGCAGCGGACAGGGTGCTAATGAAAAACTGTTTTTT CASSGQGANEKLFF
TRBJ2-2 NA TRBV18 NA TGTGCCAGCTCCGGCGGCGGGGAGCTGTTTTTT CASSGGGELFF
TRBJ2-5 NA TRBV9 NA TGTGCCAGCAGCGTAGGGGCGGGGGCATTGGGTGGGACCCAGTACTTC CASSVGAGALGGTQYF
TRBJ2-1 once TRBV10-1 NA TGCGCCAGCAGTGAGTCGTCGGGGGGCCTCTATGAGCAGTTCTTC CASSESSGGLYEQFF
TRBJ1-1 NA TRBV12-5 TRBD1 TGTGCTAGTGGTTTGTCGGGACAGGGAAAGGGGTTGAACACTGAAGCTTTCTTT CASGLSGQGKGLNTEAFF
TRBJ2-5 few TRBV6-4 TRBD2 TGTGCCAGCAGTCGACTAGCGGGAGAGACCCAGTACTTC CASSRLAGETQYF
TRBJ1-5 NA TRBV19 TRBD1 TGTGCCAGTGCCGGGACAGGGGGCAATCAGCCCCAGCATTTT CASAGTGGNQPQHF
TRBJ1-2 NA TRBV28 TRBD1 TGTGCCAGCAGTCTCCCGGACAGGTCCTATGGCTACACCTTC CASSLPDRSYGYTF
TRBJ1-4 NA TRBV7-2 TRBD1 TGTGCCAGCAGCCCCCAGGGACAGGGCGGAAAACTGTTTTTT CASSPQGQGGKLFF
TRBJ2-2 NA TRBV14 NA TGTGCCAGCAGCCAAGTACTTTACGGCGGGGAGCTGTTTTTT CASSQVLYGGELFF
TRBJ2-5 NA TRBV28 TRBD1 TGTGCCAGCAGTTCAACGGGACAGGGGTTTATTGAGACCCAGTACTTC CASSSTGQGFIETQYF
TRBJ1-1 few TRBV7-6 NA TGTGCCAGCAGCAGCGTACGGAACACTGAAGCTTTCTTT CASSSVRNTEAFF
TRBJ2-7 NA TRBV5-4 TRBD1 TGTGCCAGCAGCCATAGCCGGGACAGGGAGGTCGAGCAGTACTTC CASSHSRDREVEQYF
TRBJ1-2 NA TRBV28 NA TGTGCCACGACACCGGCTAACTATGGCTACACCTTC CATTPANYGYTF
TRBJ2-6 NA TRBV5-1 TRBD2 TGCGCCAGCAGCGAAAGAAAAGGGACTAGCGGGACTGGGGCCAACGTCCTGACTTTC CASSERKGTSGTGANVLTF
TRBJ1-2 NA TRBV6-9 NA TGTGCCAGCACTAAGGGCCCCCCTGGCTACACCTTC CASTKGPPGYTF
TRBJ2-1 NA TRBV18 NA TGTGCCAGCTCTACCACTCAGGGGAGGAACTACAATGAGCAGTTCTTC CASSTTQGRNYNEQFF
TRBJ2-5 NA TRBV25-1 NA TGTGCCAGCAGCCACGGTTTGTGGATCCAAGAGACCCAGTACTTC CASSHGLWIQETQYF
TRBJ2-5 NA TRBV7-2 TRBD2 TGTGCCAGCAGCATGGGACTAGTCCAAGAGACCCAGTACTTC CASSMGLVQETQYF
TRBJ2-3 few TRBV7-8 NA TGTGCCAGCAGCTTAGACCATTCCACAGATACGCAGTATTTT CASSLDHSTDTQYF
TRBJ1-1 few TRBV27 NA TGTGCCAGCAGTCCCCGAGCTAACACTGAAGCTTTCTTT CASSPRANTEAFF
TRBJ1-3 NA TRBV6-1 NA TGTGCCAGCAGTGAACAGCAGGGATCAAACACCATATATTTT CASSEQQGSNTIYF
TRBJ2-2 NA TRBV2 TRBD1 TGTGCCAGCAGCGGACAGGGCCGCGACACCGGGGAGCTGTTTTTT CASSGQGRDTGELFF
TRBJ2-3 NA TRBV5-1 NA TGCGCCAGCAGCCCAAGGGGTGATACGCAGTATTTT CASSPRGDTQYF
TRBJ2-6 once TRBV5-1 NA TGCGCCAGCAGCTACCAGGGTGGTGGGGCCAACGTCCTGACTTTC CASSYQGGGANVLTF
TRBJ1-6 few TRBV28 NA TGTGCCAGCAGTTCAGGGGCCAATTCACCCCTCCACTTT CASSSGANSPLHF
TRBJ2-7 few TRBV5-4 TRBD1 TGTGCCAGCAGCCAAGACAGGGGGCTCTACGAGCAGTACTTC CASSQDRGLYEQYF
TRBJ1-3 NA TRBV6-6 NA TGTGCCAGCACCAAGGCGGGGGAAAGCGCCATATATTTT CASTKAGESAIYF
TRBJ1-2 NA TRBV25-1 NA TGTGCCAGCAGTGGTCGGCAGGTCGGTGGCTACACCTTC CASSGRQVGGYTF
TRBJ1-2 few TRBV2 TRBD1 TGTGCCAGCACCGGACAGGGTGAGGGCTACACCTTC CASTGQGEGYTF
TRBJ1-1 NA TRBV6-6 TRBD1 TGTGCCAGCAGTCGCTATGGGACAGGGAACACTGAAGCTTTCTTT CASSRYGTGNTEAFF
TRBJ2-5 once TRBV11-2 TRBD2 TGTGCCAGCAGCTCGGGTAGCGGGGGGCTCGGAGAGACCCAGTACTTC CASSSGSGGLGETQYF
TRBJ1-1 once TRBV6-5 TRBD1 TGTGCCAGCAGGGGACAGCCTGGCACTGAAGCTTTCTTT CASRGQPGTEAFF
TRBJ2-7 NA TRBV7-2 TRBD2 TGTGCCAGCAGCTTAGATGGGACTAGCAGCTACGAGCAGTACTTC CASSLDGTSSYEQYF
TRBJ1-1 NA TRBV7-6 NA TGTGCCAGCAGACAAACCGGGACGGCGAACACTGAAGCTTTCTTT CASRQTGTANTEAFF
TRBJ2-7 NA TRBV21-1 NA TGTGCCAGCAGCAAAGTAATGGTCCAGGACAGGGACATCAACGAGCAGTACTTC CASSKVMVQDRDINEQYF
TRBJ2-7 NA TRBV15 TRBD2 TGTGCCACCAGCCAAGATGCGGGGGGCCCCTACGAGCAGTACTTC CATSQDAGGPYEQYF
TRBJ1-4 few TRBV28 NA TGTGCCATCAGGCCCTACGGTAATGAAAAACTGTTTTTT CAIRPYGNEKLFF